This entry describes one T cell receptor (beta chain). Its antigen is still unknown. The data are from a study of CD8 T cells in Susac syndrome. RNA was extracted with the RNeasy kit, and a quantity of roughly 0.5 to 1 ug was reverse transcribed using random hexamers. An immunoSEQ multiplex PCR amplified TCR beta CDR3 over 54 Vbeta and 13 Jbeta. One entry per CDR3 protein, called by TCRdb with MiXCR from the immunoSEQ multiplex PCR reads. The table has some 65,000 distinct CDR3 sequences, just under 95% seen once. General study points: As the study acknowledged, the number of individuals in its TCR sequencing and HLA analysis was relatively small.

The germline V and J ends were trimmed by 7 bases and 4 bases, with 14 bases remaining between them. The CDR3 sequence is 14 residues long. Relapsing-remitting disease, either stable or active, was present in the treatment-naive patients who were the multiple sclerosis controls. TEMRA cells were FACS-enriched, and CD8+ and CD4+ T cells were isolated negatively. Sequences were obtained from CD8+ T cells from PBMCs. This receptor was identified in a human donor with multiple sclerosis. The chain links TRBV12-3 or TRBV12-4 to TRBJ1-5, with TRBD1 as a possible D gene (6 bases). The CDR3 DNA follows: TGTGCCAGCAATAATGACACAGGGAATCAGCCCCAGCATTTT. Its translation is CASNNDTGNQPQHF.